This T cell receptor beta chain was sequenced in a study of blood T cell repertoires in COVID-19 (dated by TCRdb to between 2020 and 2021). Regarding the complete study: Samples from collaborators originated in the United States, Italy and Spain and spanned both the acute and convalescent phases of COVID-19. The material from the prospective study consisted of cDNA or gDNA derived from T cells, B-cell-depleted T cells, or PBMCs. The dataset comprised deeply sampled blood TCRbeta repertoires from subjects exposed to, actively infected with, or recovered from COVID-19. A freely available public database, intended as a resource for researchers studying the immune response to SARS-CoV-2, is where the repertoires were released. The samples were drawn from the first 160 participants of the ongoing ImmuneRACE study and from 1,254 subjects provided by 6 global collaborators. A de-identified subject ID, COVID-19 status, age in years and sex were almost always included in the sample metadata. Where available, HLA class I and class II types were taken from metadata supplied by the sample provider and were not determined by assay-based typing.

Notes on this clone: Its antigen specificity is not known. Base qualities were left out, and no much larger clone turns up one base away.

The immunoSEQ Assay, a bias-controlled multiplex PCR, was used to amplify TCRbeta CDR3 regions from genomic DNA. As for the original processing: Nucleated cell counts per sample were estimated from amplification of reference gene primers within the assay. Sequence reads were collapsed and filtered to measure the absolute abundance of every unique TCRbeta CDR3 rearrangement. For each sample, productive Simpson clonality was calculated as the square root of Simpson's diversity index across productive rearrangements. The table comes from immuneACCESS by way of TCRdb, which keeps in-frame sequences with V and J called. Part of the clones is missing from these tables; in studies checked, under half for an unresolved V gene and the rest for unknown reasons. That table gives V, J and clone size, and the DNA gave D and trimming. Present in this sample are approximately 10,000 clones, around 90% of which were seen just once. Jointly, the top ten make up approximately 20% of the sample.

Overall study outcomes, separate from this receptor: The amount of clinical and demographic metadata varied by source and participant and was provided uncurated.

The CDR3, cysteine through phenylalanine, is 12 amino acids long. Left in the record is the CDR3 DNA by itself, 36 bases read in frame from the first base. CDR1 MNHNS and CDR2 SASEGT are derived from the germline V gene. V is pared back by 2 bases and J by 5 bases, with 5 bases lying between the germline termini. Whole blood was collected in K2EDTA tubes by collaborating institutions according to the institutions' own protocols. For TCRbeta analysis, collaborators shipped samples as frozen whole blood, isolated PBMCs, or DNA extracted from either of those sample types. This sequence was found in a woman aged 55-70 years with active COVID-19. The chain employs TRBV6-1 and TRBJ2-3; a tentative D call is TRBD1 (5 bases match). Input material: peripheral blood. The CDR3 reads as follows: CASSERGDTQYF. The nucleotide sequence reads as follows: TGTGCCAGCAGTGAAAGGGGAGATACGCAGTATTTT.